This note documents a single TCR beta chain sequence. The antigen remains undetermined. The data belong to a study of T-cell memory formation after mild COVID-19. In the study overall: TCR clusters showed largely donor specificity.

Study-wide points: Cross-reactive memory seemingly joined, as some responding clones were found in pre-infection memory. Confirmation of SARS-CoV-2 specificity was lacking for second-wave clones peaking day 37.

The trim removed 8 bases at V and 2 bases at J, leaving 3 bases unmatched. Germline lookup yields CDR1 MNHEY and CDR2 SVGAGI. This CDR3 is 13 amino acids long. TCRalpha and TCRbeta libraries used 5'RACE with constant-segment primers and UMIs. MiXCR was run by TCRdb on the 5' RACE reads, yielding one entry per CDR3 protein. Counted here are 350,000 to 500,000 distinct CDR3 sequences, roughly 18% occurring once; the ten biggest clones make up 20% to 25%. Sequencing was performed on PBMCs or a T cell subset sorted from them (not recorded which). This chain connects TRBV6-5 to TRBJ2-7, with 10 nucleotides matching TRBD1. This sequence was found in a man younger than 35 who had mild COVID-19 (a few samples of this study predate the infection). Cell type and time point are not known. The CDR3 region is CASRDRGPYEQYF. The CDR3, as DNA: TGTGCCAGCCGGGACAGGGGACCCTACGAGCAGTACTTC.